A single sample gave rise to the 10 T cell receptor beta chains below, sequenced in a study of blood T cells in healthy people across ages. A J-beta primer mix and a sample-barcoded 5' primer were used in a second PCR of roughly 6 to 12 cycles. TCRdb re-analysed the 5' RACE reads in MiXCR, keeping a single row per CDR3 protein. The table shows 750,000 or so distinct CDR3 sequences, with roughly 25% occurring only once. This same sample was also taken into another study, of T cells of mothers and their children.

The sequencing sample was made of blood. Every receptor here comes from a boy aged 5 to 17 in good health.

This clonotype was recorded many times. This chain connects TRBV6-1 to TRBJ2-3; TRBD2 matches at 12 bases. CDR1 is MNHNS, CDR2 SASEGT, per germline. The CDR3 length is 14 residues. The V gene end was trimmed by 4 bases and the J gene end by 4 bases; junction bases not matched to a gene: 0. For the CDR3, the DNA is TGTGCCAGCAGTGGACTAGCGGGAGCAGATACGCAGTATTTT. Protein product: CASSGLAGADTQYF.

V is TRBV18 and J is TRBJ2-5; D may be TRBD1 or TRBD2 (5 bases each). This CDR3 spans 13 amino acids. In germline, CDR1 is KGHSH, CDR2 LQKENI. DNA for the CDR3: TGTGCTAGCAGCAGGGACGGAGAAGAGACCCAGTACTTC. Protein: CASSRDGEETQYF.

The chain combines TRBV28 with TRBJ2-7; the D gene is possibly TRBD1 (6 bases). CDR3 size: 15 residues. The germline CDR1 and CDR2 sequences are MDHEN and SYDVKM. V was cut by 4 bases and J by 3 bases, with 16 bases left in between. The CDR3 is CASSSGQRKDYEQYF. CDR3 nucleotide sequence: TGTGCCAGCAGTTCCGGACAGCGAAAGGACTACGAGCAGTACTTC.

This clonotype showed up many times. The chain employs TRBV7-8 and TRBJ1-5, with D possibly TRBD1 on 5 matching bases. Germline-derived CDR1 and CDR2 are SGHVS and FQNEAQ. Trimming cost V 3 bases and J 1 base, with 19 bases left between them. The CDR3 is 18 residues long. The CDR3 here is CASSFGPLGGVSNQPQHF. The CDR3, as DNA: TGTGCCAGCAGCTTTGGCCCCCTAGGAGGGGTGAGCAATCAGCCCCAGCATTTT.

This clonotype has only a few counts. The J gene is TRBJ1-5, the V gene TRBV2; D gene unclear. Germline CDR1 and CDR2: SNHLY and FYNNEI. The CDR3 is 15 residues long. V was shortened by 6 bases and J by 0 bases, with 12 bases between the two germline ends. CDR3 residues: CASSFGRVSNQPQHF. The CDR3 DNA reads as TGTGCCAGCAGCTTCGGCCGGGTTAGCAATCAGCCCCAGCATTTT.

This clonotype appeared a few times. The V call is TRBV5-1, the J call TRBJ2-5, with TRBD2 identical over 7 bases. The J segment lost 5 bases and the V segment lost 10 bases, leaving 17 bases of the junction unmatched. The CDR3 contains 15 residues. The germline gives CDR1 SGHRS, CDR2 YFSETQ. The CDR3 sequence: CAGNWGAGEEETQYF. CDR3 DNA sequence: TGCGCCGGCAATTGGGGCGCGGGAGAGGAGGAGACCCAGTACTTC. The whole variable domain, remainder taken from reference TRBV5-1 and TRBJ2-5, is KAGVTQTPRYLIKTRGQQVTLSCSPISGHRSVSWYQQTPGQGLQFLFEYFSETQRNKGNFPGRFSGRQFSNSRSEMNVSTLELGDSALYLCAGNWGAGEEETQYFGPGTRLLVL.

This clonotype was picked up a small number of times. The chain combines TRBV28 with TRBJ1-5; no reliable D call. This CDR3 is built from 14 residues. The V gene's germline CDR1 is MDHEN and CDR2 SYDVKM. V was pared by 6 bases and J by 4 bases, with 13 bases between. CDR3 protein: CASSYMLDNQPQHF. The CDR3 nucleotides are TGTGCCAGCAGCTATATGCTTGATAATCAGCCCCAGCATTTT.

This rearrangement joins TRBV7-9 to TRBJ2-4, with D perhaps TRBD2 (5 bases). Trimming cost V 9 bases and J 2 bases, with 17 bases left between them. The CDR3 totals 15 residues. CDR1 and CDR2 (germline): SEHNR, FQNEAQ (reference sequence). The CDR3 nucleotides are TGTGCCAGTAGCGTTCACGGGATCTCCAAAAACATTCAGTACTTC. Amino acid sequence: CASSVHGISKNIQYF.

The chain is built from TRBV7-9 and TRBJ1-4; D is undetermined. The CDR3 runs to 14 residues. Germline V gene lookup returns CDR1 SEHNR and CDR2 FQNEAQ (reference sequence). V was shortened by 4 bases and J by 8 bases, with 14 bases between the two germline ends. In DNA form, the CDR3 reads TGTGCCAGCAGCTCTGACACGATTGCGGAAAAACTGTTTTTT. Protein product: CASSSDTIAEKLFF.

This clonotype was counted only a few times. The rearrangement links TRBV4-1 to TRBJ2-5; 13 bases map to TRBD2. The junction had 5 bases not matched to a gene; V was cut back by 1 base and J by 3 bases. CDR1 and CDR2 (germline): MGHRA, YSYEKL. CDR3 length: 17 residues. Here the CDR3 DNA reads TGCGCCAGCAGCCAAGGCCCCGGACTAGCGGGAGAAGAGACCCAGTACTTC. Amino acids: CASSQGPGLAGEETQYF.